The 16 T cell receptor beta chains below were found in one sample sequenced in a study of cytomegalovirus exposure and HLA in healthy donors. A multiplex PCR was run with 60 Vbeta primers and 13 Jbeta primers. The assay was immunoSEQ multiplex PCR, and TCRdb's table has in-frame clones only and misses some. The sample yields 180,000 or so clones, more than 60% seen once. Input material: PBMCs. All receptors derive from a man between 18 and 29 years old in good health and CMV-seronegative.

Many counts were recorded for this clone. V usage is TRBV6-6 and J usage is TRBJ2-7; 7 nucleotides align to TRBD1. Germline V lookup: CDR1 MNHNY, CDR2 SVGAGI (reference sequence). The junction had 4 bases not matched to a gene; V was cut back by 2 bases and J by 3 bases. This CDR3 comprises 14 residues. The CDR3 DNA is TGTGCCAGCAGTTACGGGACAGTCCGCTACGAGCAGTACTTC. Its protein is CASSYGTVRYEQYF.

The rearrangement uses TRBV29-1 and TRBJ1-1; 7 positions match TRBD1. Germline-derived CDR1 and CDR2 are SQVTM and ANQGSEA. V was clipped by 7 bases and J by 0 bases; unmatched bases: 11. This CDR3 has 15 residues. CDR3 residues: CSAITRTGMNTEAFF. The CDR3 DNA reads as TGCAGCGCTATTACTCGGACAGGCATGAACACTGAAGCTTTCTTT.

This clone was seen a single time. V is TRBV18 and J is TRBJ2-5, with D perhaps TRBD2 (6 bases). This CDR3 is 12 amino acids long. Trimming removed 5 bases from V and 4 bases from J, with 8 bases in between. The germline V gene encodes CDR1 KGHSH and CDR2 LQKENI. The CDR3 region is CASSVGGETQYF. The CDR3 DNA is TGTGCCAGCTCAGTCGGGGGAGAGACCCAGTACTTC.

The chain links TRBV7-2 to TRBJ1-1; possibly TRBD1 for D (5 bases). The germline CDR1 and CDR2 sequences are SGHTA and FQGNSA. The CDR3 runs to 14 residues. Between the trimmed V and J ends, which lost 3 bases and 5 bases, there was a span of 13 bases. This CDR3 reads CASSFAGRRTEAFF. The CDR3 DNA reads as TGTGCCAGCAGCTTCGCGGGGCGAAGGACTGAAGCTTTCTTT.

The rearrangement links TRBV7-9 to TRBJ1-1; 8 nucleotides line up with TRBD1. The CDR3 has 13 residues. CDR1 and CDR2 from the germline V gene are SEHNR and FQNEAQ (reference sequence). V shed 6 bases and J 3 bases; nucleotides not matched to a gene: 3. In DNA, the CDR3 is TGTGCCAGCAGAGACAGGGGTGACACTGAAGCTTTCTTT. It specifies CASRDRGDTEAFF. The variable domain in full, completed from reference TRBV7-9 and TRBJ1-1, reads DTGVSQNPRHKITKRGQNVTFRCDPISEHNRLYWYRQTLGQGPEFLTYFQNEAQLEKSRLLSDRFSAERPKGSFSTLEIQRTEQGDSAMYLCASRDRGDTEAFFGQGTRLTVV.

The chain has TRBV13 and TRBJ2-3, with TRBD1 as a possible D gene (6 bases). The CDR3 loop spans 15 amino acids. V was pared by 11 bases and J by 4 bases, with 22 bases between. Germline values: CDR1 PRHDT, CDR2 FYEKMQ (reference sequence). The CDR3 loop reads CAVTGDRRIADTQYF. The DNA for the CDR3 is TGTGCCGTAACCGGAGACAGGAGGATAGCAGATACGCAGTATTTT.

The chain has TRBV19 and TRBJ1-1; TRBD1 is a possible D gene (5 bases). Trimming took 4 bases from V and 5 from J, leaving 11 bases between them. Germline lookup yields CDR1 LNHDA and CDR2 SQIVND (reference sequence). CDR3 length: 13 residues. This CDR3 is CASSTFKGTEAFF. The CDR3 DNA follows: TGTGCCAGTAGTACATTCAAGGGGACTGAAGCTTTCTTT. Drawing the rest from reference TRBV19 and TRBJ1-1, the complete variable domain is DGGITQSPKYLFRKEGQNVTLSCEQNLNHDAMYWYRQDPGQGLRLIYYSQIVNDFQKGDIAEGYSVSREKKESFPLTVTSAQKNPTAFYLCASSTFKGTEAFFGQGTRLTVV.

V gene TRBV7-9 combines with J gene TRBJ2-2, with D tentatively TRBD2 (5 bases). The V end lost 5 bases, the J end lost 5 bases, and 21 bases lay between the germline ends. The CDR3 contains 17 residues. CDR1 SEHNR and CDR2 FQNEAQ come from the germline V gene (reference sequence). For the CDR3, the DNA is TGTGCCAGCAGCCTAACCCAACTAGAATCGGTAACCGGGGAGCTGTTTTTT. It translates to CASSLTQLESVTGELFF.

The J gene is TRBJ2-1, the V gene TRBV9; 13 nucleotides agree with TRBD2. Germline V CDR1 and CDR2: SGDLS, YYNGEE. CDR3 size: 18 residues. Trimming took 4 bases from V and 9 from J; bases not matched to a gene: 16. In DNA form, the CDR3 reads TGTGCCAGCAGCCCTGACCCCCCCGGACTAGCGGGAGTGGGTGAGCAGTTCTTC. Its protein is CASSPDPPGLAGVGEQFF.

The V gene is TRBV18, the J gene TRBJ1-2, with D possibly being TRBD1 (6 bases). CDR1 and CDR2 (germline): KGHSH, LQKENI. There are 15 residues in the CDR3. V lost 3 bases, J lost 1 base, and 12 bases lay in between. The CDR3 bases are TGTGCCAGCTCACCCGACAGGAGCCATAACTATGGCTACACCTTC. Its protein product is CASSPDRSHNYGYTF. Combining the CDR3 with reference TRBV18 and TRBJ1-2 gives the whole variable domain NAGVMQNPRHLVRRRGQEARLRCSPMKGHSHVYWYRQLPEEGLKFMVYLQKENIIDESGMPKERFSAEFPKEGPSILRIQQVVRGDSAAYFCASSPDRSHNYGYTFGSGTRLTVV.

CDR3 sequence (DNA): TGTGCCAGTAGTTGGGAGACAGGGATACAGGAAAAACTGTTTTTT. Protein product: CASSWETGIQEKLFF. The chain uses TRBV19 and TRBJ1-4; 7 bases fit TRBD1. The CDR3 loop spans 15 amino acids. V gave up 5 bases and J gave up 8 bases; unmatched junction bases: 11. Germline V lookup: CDR1 LNHDA, CDR2 SQIVND (reference sequence).

The CDR3 here is CASRANYEQYF. The CDR3 DNA reads TGTGCCAGCAGGGCCAACTACGAGCAGTACTTC. V usage is TRBV21-1 and J usage is TRBJ2-7; TRBD1 was called by the table and not checked on the DNA. TRBV21-1 is designated a pseudogene. The CDR3 covers 11 residues.

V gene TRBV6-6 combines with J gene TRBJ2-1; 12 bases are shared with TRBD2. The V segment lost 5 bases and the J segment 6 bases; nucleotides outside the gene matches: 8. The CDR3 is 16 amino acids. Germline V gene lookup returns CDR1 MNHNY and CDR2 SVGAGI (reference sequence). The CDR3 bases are TGTGCCAGCAGTCCAACACTAGCGGGAGGCCCCAATGAGCAGTTCTTC. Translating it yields CASSPTLAGGPNEQFF.

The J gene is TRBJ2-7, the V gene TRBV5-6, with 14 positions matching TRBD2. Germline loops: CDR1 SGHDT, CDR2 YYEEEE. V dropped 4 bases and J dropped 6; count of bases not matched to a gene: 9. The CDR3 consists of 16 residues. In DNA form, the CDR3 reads TGTGCCAGCAGCGCCAGACTAGCGGGGGGGCTCGGCGAGCAGTACTTC. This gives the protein CASSARLAGGLGEQYF.

The CDR3 bases are TGTGCCAGCAGTTACTCGTCAGGGCCCGGTGAAGCTTTCTTT. Protein: CASSYSSGPGEAFF. The rearrangement links TRBV6-6 to TRBJ1-1, with a possible D match to TRBD1 (5 bases). The CDR3 runs 14 residues. V was clipped by 0 bases and J by 7 bases, with 12 bases between them. CDR1 is MNHNY and CDR2 is SVGAGI in the germline V gene (reference sequence).

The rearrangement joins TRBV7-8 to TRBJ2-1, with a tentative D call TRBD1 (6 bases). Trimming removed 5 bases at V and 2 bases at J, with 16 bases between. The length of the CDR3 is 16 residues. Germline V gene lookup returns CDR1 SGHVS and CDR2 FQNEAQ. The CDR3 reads CASSRGRGSTYNEQFF. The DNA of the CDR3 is TGTGCCAGCAGCCGAGGCAGGGGAAGTACCTACAATGAGCAGTTCTTC.